The present entry profiles one TCR beta chain with its context. This clonotype was found a few times. The antigen it binds to is not known. The input lacks base qualities; no much larger clone sits a single base away. The sample's time point, from its label and the paper: 45 days after influenza vaccine administration. The data stem from a study of response to subunit inactivated influenza vaccine (dated by TCRdb to the late 2010s). Describing the broader study: The study used deep quantitative T cell receptor repertoire profiling to track responses to a trivalent subunit inactivated influenza vaccine.

Taken from cysteine to phenylalanine, the CDR3 has 13 residues. Kept here is only the CDR3 DNA, which spans 39 bases and is read in frame from base 1. Via the germline V gene (reference sequence), CDR1 is LNHDA and CDR2 SQIVND. V lost 8 bases and J lost 6 bases, and the count of bases not matched to a germline gene is 7. The library relied on RT-PCR. The sequencer listed for this sample is Illumina HiSeq 2500. TCRdb reanalyzed the raw reads on its own, using fastp at Q25 for trimming and MiXCR for clone calling, and kept in-frame beta chains. A single entry per CDR3 protein holds the most common genes and DNA from its merged rows. A total of about 530,000 distinct CDR3 sequences appear in this sample, under 15% of them only once. Around 14% of the sample comes from the top ten. Paper-wide results and their limitations: It was suggested by the authors that each seasonal influenza vaccination may recruit only a limited number of new T cells.

Source: PBMCs from blood, taken 45 days after vaccination. The clonotype was recovered from a man aged 45 to 65 who received an inactivated influenza vaccine. Donor details come from another sample of the same person, matched by shared clones. This chain is built from TRBV19 and TRBJ2-3; the central 8 bases match TRBD2. The CDR3 region: CASSSGRRDTQYF. The nucleotide sequence is given as TGTGCCAGTTCAAGCGGGAGAAGGGATACGCAGTATTTT.